Sequencing of this T cell receptor (beta chain) was carried out in a study of CD8 T cells in ankylosing spondylitis. Quantitative molecular-barcoded 5'-RACE generated the TCR beta libraries. TCRdb independently ran MiXCR on the 5' RACE reads; one entry per CDR3 protein. The sample contains roughly 700,000 distinct CDR3 sequences, around 19% of which appear only once. Broader study findings: Within matched ankylosing spondylitis synovial fluid, disease-linked clones were reportedly significantly enriched. Some of the motif variants had earlier been found in reactive arthritis patients' fluid and blood. CD8+ disease-linked clones were present at relatively low frequencies in blood. What appeared characteristic of ankylosing spondylitis blood was a TCR beta motif of several highly homologous variants.

The ends were cut back, 3 bases at V and 8 bases at J, with 20 bases in the middle. Per germline, CDR1 SGHTA and CDR2 FQGTGA. CDR3 length: 16 amino acids. In the case of this clonotype: Its antigen is undetermined.

Sample: blood, either unsorted or a sorted T cell fraction (not recorded which). This sequence was found in a male donor with ankylosing spondylitis. The genes are TRBV7-3 and TRBJ2-1, with D perhaps TRBD1 (7 bases). CDR3 region: CASSFGVGGGSDEQFF. CDR3 bases: TGTGCCAGCAGCTTCGGCGTAGGAGGGGGCAGCGATGAGCAGTTCTTC.